This passage covers 31 T cell receptor beta chains from one sample sequenced in a study of OX40 agonist ivuxolimab in advanced cancers. TCRdb keeps only in-frame clones here, not all; method: immunoSEQ multiplex PCR. This table holds some 76,000 clones, around nine tenths found once. Sample: CD4+ or CD8+ T cells sorted from blood, taken in a trial of the OX40 agonist ivuxolimab. The receptors here all came from an adult with an advanced solid tumor such as melanoma, head and neck, liver or kidney cancer.

The chain uses TRBV2 and TRBJ2-2; 7 positions agree with TRBD2. The CDR3 length is 15 residues. The germline CDR1 and CDR2 sequences are SNHLY and FYNNEI. V trimming: 7 bases; J trimming: 1 base; junction bases outside the gene matches: 6. CDR3 sequence: CASNRDYQNTGELFF. DNA of the CDR3: TGTGCCAGCAATCGGGACTATCAGAACACCGGGGAGCTGTTTTTT.

This chain connects TRBV18 to TRBJ2-3, with no clear D. Germline V CDR1 and CDR2: KGHSH, LQKENI. The CDR3 consists of 14 residues. With 1 base removed from V and 2 bases from J, the gap between germline ends came to 7 bases. The CDR3 nucleotides read TGTGCCAGCTCACCACAGGGCCCCACAGATACGCAGTATTTT. Its protein product is CASSPQGPTDTQYF.

This chain uses TRBV5-1 with TRBJ1-6; 7 bases fit TRBD1. The CDR3 is 16 residues long. V dropped 1 base and J dropped 7; count of bases not matched to a gene: 8. From germline, CDR1 is SGHRS and CDR2 YFSETQ. CDR3 bases: TGCGCCAGCAGCTTGACCTCCGACAGGGTGAATTCACCCCTCCACTTT. This encodes CASSLTSDRVNSPLHF. Using reference TRBV5-1 and TRBJ1-6 for the parts outside the CDR3, the full variable domain is KAGVTQTPRYLIKTRGQQVTLSCSPISGHRSVSWYQQTPGQGLQFLFEYFSETQRNKGNFPGRFSGRQFSNSRSEMNVSTLELGDSALYLCASSLTSDRVNSPLHFGNGTRLTVT.

This clone was seen ten or more times. V is TRBV5-4 and J is TRBJ1-2, with unresolved D. From germline, CDR1 is SGHNT and CDR2 YYREEE (reference sequence). V was trimmed by 4 bases and J by 4 bases, leaving 11 bases between them. The CDR3 length is 13 residues. The CDR3 coding sequence is TGTGCCAGCAGCGGGCCAGGAATCTATGGCTACACCTTC. It yields the protein CASSGPGIYGYTF.

This rearrangement joins TRBV27 to TRBJ1-2; TRBD1 might be the D (6 bases). V lost 1 base to trimming and J lost 2 bases, with 11 bases between them. The germline V gene has CDR1 MNHEY and CDR2 SMNVEV (reference sequence). CDR3 length equals 15 residues. CDR3 sequence: CASSLWGQLNYGYTF. The CDR3 DNA reads as TGTGCCAGCAGTTTATGGGGGCAGCTCAACTATGGCTACACCTTC.

This clone was found once. The V gene is TRBV10-3, the J gene TRBJ1-2, with a possible D match to TRBD1 (5 bases). CDR3 length: 13 residues. V lost 10 bases, J lost 1 base, and 13 bases lay in between. In germline, CDR1 is ENHRY, CDR2 SYGVKD. The chain's CDR3 is CATGHAINYGYTF. DNA of the CDR3: TGTGCCACCGGACACGCGATTAACTATGGCTACACCTTC.

The chain combines TRBV30 with TRBJ1-3, with D possibly matching TRBD1 (5 bases). Germline lookup yields CDR1 GTSNPN and CDR2 SVGIG (reference sequence). The V end lost 4 bases, the J end lost 9 bases, and 13 bases lay between the germline ends. The CDR3 has 12 residues. As DNA, the CDR3 is TGTGCCTGGACCGCAAACGGGGGCACCATATATTTT. As protein: CAWTANGGTIYF.

The chain is built from TRBV5-1 and TRBJ2-7, with a tentative D call TRBD1 (5 bases). The CDR3 sequence is 14 residues long. Trimming stripped 4 bases from V and 0 bases from J, with 11 bases between. The germline V gene encodes CDR1 SGHRS and CDR2 YFSETQ. The CDR3, as DNA: TGCGCCAGCAGCCGCGACAGCAACTCCTACGAGCAGTACTTC. Its protein product is CASSRDSNSYEQYF.

V and J are TRBV7-9 and TRBJ1-2, with TRBD1 identical over 9 bases. The V and J ends lost 4 bases and 2 bases, in that order; junction bases with no gene match: 2. Looked up from germline, CDR1 is SEHNR and CDR2 is FQNEAQ (reference sequence). This CDR3 comprises 14 residues. CDR3 in DNA: TGTGCCAGCAGCTCCGGGACAGGGAACTATGGCTACACCTTC. This sequence encodes CASSSGTGNYGYTF.

This chain connects TRBV2 to TRBJ1-1; D is ambiguous. CDR1 and CDR2 (germline): SNHLY, FYNNEI. The CDR3 has 14 residues. Trimming shortened V by 8 bases and J by 5 bases, and 18 bases separated the two germline ends. CDR3 protein: CASLQELGMTEAFF. The CDR3 coding sequence is TGTGCCAGCCTTCAGGAGCTCGGCATGACTGAAGCTTTCTTT. The full variable domain, its missing parts supplied by reference TRBV2 and TRBJ1-1, is EPEVTQTPSHQVTQMGQEVILRCVPISNHLYFYWYRQILGQKVEFLVSFYNNEISEKSEIFDDQFSVERPDGSNFTLKIRSTKLEDSAMYFCASLQELGMTEAFFGQGTRLTVV.

The chain employs TRBV7-2 and TRBJ2-7; D remains unclear. Germline CDR1 reads SGHTA; CDR2 reads FQGNSA. With 5 bases removed from V and 3 bases from J, the gap between germline ends came to 11 bases. The CDR3 sequence is 13 residues long. The CDR3 region has the DNA TGTGCCAGCAGCCTGGCCCAAGGCTACGAGCAGTACTTC. This encodes CASSLAQGYEQYF.

This chain joins TRBV6-1 and TRBJ2-5; the D gene is possibly TRBD2 (6 bases). The CDR3 spans 15 residues. V dropped 5 bases and J dropped 4 bases, with 17 bases sitting between them. The germline CDR1 and CDR2 sequences are MNHNS and SASEGT. CDR3 DNA: TGTGCCAGCAGTAGAGGACGGGGGTGGAGAGAGACCCAGTACTTC. Its translation: CASSRGRGWRETQYF.

The J gene is TRBJ1-2, the V gene TRBV28; D remains ambiguous. This CDR3 is 17 amino acids long. CDR1 MDHEN and CDR2 SYDVKM come from the germline V gene. V lost 1 base to trimming and J lost 0 bases, with 15 bases between them. In DNA, the CDR3 is TGTGCCAGCAGTTTATCCAGTCTGGTCCAGTCTAACTATGGCTACACCTTC. Protein sequence: CASSLSSLVQSNYGYTF.

For this clone: Other DNA variants within this sample encode the same CDR3. The genes are TRBV11-2 and TRBJ2-7, with D possibly being TRBD1 or TRBD2 (5 bases each). CDR1 is SGHAT, CDR2 FQNNGV, per germline. The ends were cut back, 1 base at V and 0 bases at J, with 7 bases in the middle. CDR3 length: 14 amino acids. The CDR3 is CASSLVGASYEQYF. The CDR3 DNA sequence: TGTGCCAGCAGCTTAGTCGGGGCCTCCTACGAGCAGTACTTC.

This chain connects TRBV6-1 to TRBJ1-1, with 9 bases fitting TRBD1. The CDR3 is made up of 12 amino acids. The J segment lost 10 bases and the V segment lost 6 bases, leaving 6 bases of the junction unmatched. CDR1 MNHNS and CDR2 SASEGT come from the germline V gene. CDR3 protein: CASRVGTGRAFF. The CDR3 nucleotides read TGTGCCAGCAGGGTCGGGACAGGGAGAGCTTTCTTT.

The rearrangement uses TRBV5-4 and TRBJ1-5; possible D gene TRBD1, 5 bases. Per the germline V gene, CDR1 is SGHNT and CDR2 is YYREEE (reference sequence). This CDR3 has 12 residues. V gave up 3 bases and J gave up 7 bases, with 8 bases separating them. CDR3 coding DNA: TGTGCCAGCAGCTGGGGGGAGCAGCCCCAGCATTTT. Translation: CASSWGEQPQHF. The whole variable domain, filled in from reference TRBV5-4 and TRBJ1-5, reads ETGVTQSPTHLIKTRGQQVTLRCSSQSGHNTVSWYQQALGQGPQFIFQYYREEENGRGNFPPRFSGLQFPNYSSELNVNALELDDSALYLCASSWGEQPQHFGDGTRLSIL.

The rearrangement uses TRBV28 and TRBJ2-7; D ambiguous. CDR1 MDHEN and CDR2 SYDVKM come from the germline V gene. The CDR3 has 12 amino acids. Trimming removed 6 bases at V and 1 base at J, with 7 bases between. Written as DNA, the CDR3 is TGTGCCAGCAGCAACGGGTCCTACGAGCAGTACTTC. This codes for CASSNGSYEQYF. Filled out from reference TRBV28 and TRBJ2-7, the complete variable domain reads DVKVTQSSRYLVKRTGEKVFLECVQDMDHENMFWYRQDPGLGLRLIYFSYDVKMKEKGDIPEGYSVSREKKERFSLILESASTNQTSMYLCASSNGSYEQYFGPGTRLTVT.

V is TRBV11-2 and J is TRBJ1-1; D is unresolved. The V gene lost 6 bases and the J gene lost 0 bases, with 8 bases spanning the gap. This CDR3 is built from 13 residues. Germline assignment: CDR1 SGHAT and CDR2 FQNNGV. The CDR3 nucleotides are TGTGCCAGCAGTCTCAGTGTGAACACTGAAGCTTTCTTT. Protein product: CASSLSVNTEAFF.

This chain connects TRBV11-2 to TRBJ1-3; weak D call: TRBD1 (6 bases). Per the germline V gene, CDR1 is SGHAT and CDR2 is FQNNGV. The CDR3 contains 14 residues. The V and J ends lost 4 bases and 1 base respectively, with 8 bases between them. CDR3 protein: CASSSGVSGNTIYF. The DNA of the CDR3 is TGTGCCAGCAGCTCAGGGGTATCTGGAAACACCATATATTTT.

This rearrangement joins TRBV5-6 to TRBJ2-1; 9 bases line up with TRBD1. Germline V CDR1 and CDR2: SGHDT, YYEEEE. The V gene end was trimmed by 0 bases and the J gene end by 3 bases; junction bases not matched to a gene: 4. CDR3 length: 16 residues. CDR3 loop: CASSLDPTGGYNEQFF. The CDR3 nucleotides are TGTGCCAGCAGCTTGGATCCGACAGGGGGCTACAATGAGCAGTTCTTC.

This chain connects TRBV19 to TRBJ1-6; a possible D gene is TRBD1 (5 bases). Trimming left V 4 bases short and J 9 bases short, with 13 bases between. Germline V lookup: CDR1 LNHDA, CDR2 SQIVND (reference sequence). CDR3 size: 14 residues. For the CDR3, the DNA is TGTGCCAGTAGTACGACAGTTCCGGTTTCACCCCTCCACTTT. It specifies CASSTTVPVSPLHF.

The J gene is TRBJ1-6, the V gene TRBV5-6; TRBD1 matches 7 bases. This CDR3 has 14 amino acids. Looked up from germline, CDR1 is SGHDT and CDR2 is YYEEEE. V lost 4 bases, J lost 10 bases, and 8 bases stayed unmatched. CDR3 nucleotides: TGTGCCAGCAGCCCAACAGGGGTAAAGTCACCCCTCCACTTT. It yields the protein CASSPTGVKSPLHF.

This clone was seen only once. The CDR3 sequence: CASVSAGQGAGYTF. The CDR3 DNA reads as TGTGCCAGCGTTAGTGCGGGACAGGGGGCTGGCTACACCTTC. The chain is built from TRBV28 and TRBJ1-2; 12 nucleotides line up with TRBD1. Germline V gene data show CDR1 as MDHEN and CDR2 as SYDVKM. The CDR3 covers 14 residues. The J segment lost 7 bases and the V segment lost 8 bases, leaving 8 bases of the junction unmatched.

CDR3: CASSLEGLAWGNEQFF. CDR3 sequence (DNA): TGTGCCAGCAGCTTAGAGGGACTAGCCTGGGGAAATGAGCAGTTCTTC. The V gene is TRBV7-2, the J gene TRBJ2-1; 9 nucleotides match TRBD2. Germline CDR1 reads SGHTA; CDR2 reads FQGNSA. V lost 1 base and J lost 7; bases outside the gene matches: 8. The CDR3 extends over 16 amino acids.

The chain carries TRBV5-1 and TRBJ2-6; 8 bases are shared with TRBD2. V was clipped by 4 bases and J by 2 bases; unmatched bases: 5. The germline gives CDR1 SGHRS, CDR2 YFSETQ. CDR3 length: 16 amino acids. CDR3: CASSPGGGAGANVLTF. CDR3 nucleotide sequence: TGCGCCAGCAGCCCCGGGGGGGGCGCTGGGGCCAACGTCCTGACTTTC.

The chain has TRBV4-2 and TRBJ1-3, with a weak D call TRBD1 (6 bases). CDR3 length equals 17 residues. CDR1 is LGHNA, CDR2 YNFKEQ, per germline. V gave up 1 base and J gave up 0 bases, with 13 bases separating them. The CDR3 reads CASSQGPLTGSGNTIYF. The CDR3 nucleotides read TGTGCCAGCAGCCAAGGCCCCCTGACAGGCTCTGGAAACACCATATATTTT.

This chain joins TRBV19 and TRBJ2-5, with D possibly being TRBD1 (5 bases). Trimming took off 8 bases at V and 6 bases at J, with 22 bases between the two ends. This CDR3 is built from 15 residues. Germline V lookup: CDR1 LNHDA, CDR2 SQIVND (reference sequence). The CDR3 nucleotides read TGTGCCAGTGCCGATGGGGCCGCCGCTGGGAAGACCCAGTACTTC. Its protein product is CASADGAAAGKTQYF.

This chain joins TRBV5-1 and TRBJ2-5, with TRBD1 identical over 10 bases. V gave up 1 base and J gave up 4 bases; unmatched junction bases: 4. CDR1 and CDR2 (germline): SGHRS, YFSETQ. The CDR3 totals 15 residues. The CDR3 region has the DNA TGCGCCAGCAGCTTGTTGGGGACAGGGGCAGAGACCCAGTACTTC. Encoded protein: CASSLLGTGAETQYF.

J is TRBJ2-7 and V is TRBV28; D might be TRBD1 or TRBD2, each matching 5 bases. V was pared by 4 bases and J by 3 bases, with 16 bases between. Germline CDR1 reads MDHEN; CDR2 reads SYDVKM. The CDR3 loop spans 15 amino acids. The CDR3 protein is CASSSPPGGDYEQYF. The CDR3 bases are TGTGCCAGCAGTTCCCCTCCTGGGGGAGACTACGAGCAGTACTTC. Supplemented by reference TRBV28 and TRBJ2-7, the full variable domain reads DVKVTQSSRYLVKRTGEKVFLECVQDMDHENMFWYRQDPGLGLRLIYFSYDVKMKEKGDIPEGYSVSREKKERFSLILESASTNQTSMYLCASSSPPGGDYEQYFGPGTRLTVT.

The chain is built from TRBV6-6 and TRBJ2-1; D is possibly TRBD2 (7 bases). This CDR3 comprises 15 residues. V was pared by 0 bases and J by 9 bases, with 15 bases between. Germline-derived CDR1 and CDR2 are MNHNY and SVGAGI (reference sequence). The DNA of the CDR3 is TGTGCCAGCAGTTACTCCGGGGGAGGGGGGGCTGAGCAGTTCTTC. This sequence encodes CASSYSGGGGAEQFF.

CDR3 bases: TGCAGTGCTTTGTACTATGAGACCCAGTACTTC. It specifies CSALYYETQYF. The V and J genes are TRBV20-1 and TRBJ2-5; D gene uncertain. The CDR3 extends over 11 amino acids. Trimming took 5 bases from V and 5 from J, leaving 9 bases between them. From germline, CDR1 is DFQATT and CDR2 SNEGSKA (reference sequence).